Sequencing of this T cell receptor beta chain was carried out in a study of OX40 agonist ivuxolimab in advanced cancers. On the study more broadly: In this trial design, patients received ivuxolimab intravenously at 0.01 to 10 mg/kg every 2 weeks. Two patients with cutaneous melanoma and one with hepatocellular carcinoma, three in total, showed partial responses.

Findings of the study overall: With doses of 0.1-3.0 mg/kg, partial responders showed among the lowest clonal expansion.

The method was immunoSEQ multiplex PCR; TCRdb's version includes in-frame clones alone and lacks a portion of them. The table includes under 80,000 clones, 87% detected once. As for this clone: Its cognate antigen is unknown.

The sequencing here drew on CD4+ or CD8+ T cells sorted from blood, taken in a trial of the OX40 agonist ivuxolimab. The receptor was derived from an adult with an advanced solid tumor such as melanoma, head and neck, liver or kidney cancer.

The CDR3 DNA follows: TGTGCCTGGAGTGTACGTCGAATAGCCAAAAACATTCAGTACTTC. It translates to CAWSVRRIAKNIQYF. The genes are TRBV30 and TRBJ2-4; D ambiguous. V was trimmed by 0 bases and J by 0 bases, leaving 9 bases between them. This CDR3 has 15 residues. In germline, CDR1 is GTSNPN, CDR2 SVGIG (reference sequence).